One and the same sample provided the 5 T cell receptor beta chains below, sequenced in a study of T cells in Graves' hyperthyroidism and ophthalmopathy. The investigators amplified TCR beta CDR3 regions from RNA transcripts. An initial round of RT-PCR targeting the TCR CDR3 relied on the HTBI primer set. One entry per CDR3 protein, called by TCRdb with MiXCR from the multiplex PCR reads. This table holds approximately 530,000 distinct CDR3 sequences, just under 20% found once. Specimen: blood. These receptors were taken from a man aged 40-50 years with Graves' ophthalmopathy.

The table lists this clonotype with many counts. The rearrangement joins TRBV18 to TRBJ1-1; 7 bases align to TRBD1. This CDR3 spans 13 amino acids. In germline, CDR1 is KGHSH, CDR2 LQKENI. V trimming: 4 bases; J trimming: 6 bases; junction bases outside the gene matches: 5. The CDR3 loop is CASSLTGTAEAFF. The CDR3 bases are TGTGCCAGCTCACTCACCGGGACAGCTGAAGCTTTCTTT.

The CDR3 region has the DNA TGTGCCAGCACTTCAGTGGCATCCCTTTACGAGCAGTACTTC. Residues: CASTSVASLYEQYF. This chain uses TRBV6-2 or TRBV6-3 with TRBJ2-7; D ambiguous. The length of the CDR3 is 14 residues. Trimming removed 7 bases at V and 4 bases at J, with 17 bases between. In germline, CDR1 is MNHEY, CDR2 SVGEGT.

In this sample, this clonotype turned up many times. The chain links TRBV12-3 or TRBV12-4 to TRBJ2-1; TRBD2 matches at 8 bases. This CDR3 contains 15 residues. V trimming: 8 bases; J trimming: 7 bases; junction bases outside the gene matches: 13. Here the CDR3 DNA reads TGTGCCAGCGAACTGGCGGGAGGAGGTTCAAATGAGCAGTTCTTC. This encodes CASELAGGGSNEQFF.

This chain joins TRBV30 and TRBJ1-4, with D possibly TRBD1 on 6 matching bases. CDR1 and CDR2 (germline): GTSNPN, SVGIG (reference sequence). The V gene lost 0 bases and the J gene lost 7 bases, with 12 bases spanning the gap. The CDR3 sequence is 14 residues long. CDR3 residues: CAWSVQGRVEKLFF. CDR3 nucleotide sequence: TGTGCCTGGAGTGTACAGGGAAGAGTTGAAAAACTGTTTTTT.

The rearrangement uses TRBV28 and TRBJ1-2, with D tentatively TRBD1 (5 bases). The V end lost 3 bases, the J end lost 0 bases, and 8 bases lay between the germline ends. This CDR3 is 14 amino acids long. CDR1 and CDR2 from the germline V gene are MDHEN and SYDVKM. The CDR3 DNA follows: TGTGCCAGCAGTTTCTCCAGGGCTAACTATGGCTACACCTTC. Amino acids: CASSFSRANYGYTF.